The sequence of this TCR beta chain was determined in a study of T cell responses to AZD1222 COVID-19 vaccine. This table comes from immunoSEQ multiplex PCR, and its TCRdb copy is limited to in-frame clones, with some not included. The sample contains 96,000 or so clones, 85% to 90% of which appear only once. With respect to this clone: Its target is unknown.

Overall study findings and caveats: The donor group comprised mostly white British people and more females; the analysis possibly underestimated clonal diversity.

The sample consisted of peripheral blood, taken on day 0 of AZD1222 vaccination. The TCR originated in an adult in good health.

The CDR3 protein is CASSQDLTRSSYEQYF. CDR3 coding DNA: TGCGCCAGCAGCCAAGATCTGACCAGGAGCTCCTACGAGCAGTACTTC. V gene TRBV4-3 combines with J gene TRBJ2-7, with no clear D. The germline V and J ends were trimmed by 0 bases and 0 bases, with 12 bases remaining between them. Germline lookup yields CDR1 LGHNA and CDR2 YSLEER. This CDR3 is 16 amino acids long.